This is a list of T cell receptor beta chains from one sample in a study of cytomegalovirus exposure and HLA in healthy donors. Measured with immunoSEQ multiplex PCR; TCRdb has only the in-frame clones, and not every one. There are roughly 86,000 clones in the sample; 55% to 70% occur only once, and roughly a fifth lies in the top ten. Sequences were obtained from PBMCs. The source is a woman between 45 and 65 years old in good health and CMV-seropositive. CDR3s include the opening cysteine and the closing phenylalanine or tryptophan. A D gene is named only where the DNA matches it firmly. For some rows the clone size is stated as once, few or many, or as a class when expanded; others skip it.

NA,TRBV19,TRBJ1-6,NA,TGTGCCAGTAGTTCGGTCCACCTCCTAGGAACCCTCCACTTT,CASSSVHLLGTLHF
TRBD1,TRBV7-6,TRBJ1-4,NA,TGTGCCAGCAGCTTGTCCGGGACAGGAGTTGAAAAACTGTTTTTT,CASSLSGTGVEKLFF
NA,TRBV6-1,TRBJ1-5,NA,TGTGCCAGCAGTCAACGGGAGGCCAACCAGCCCCAGCATTTT,CASSQREANQPQHF
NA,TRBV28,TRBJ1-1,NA,TGTGCCAGCAGTTTATTTGTTTATCGCAGTGAAGCTTTCTTT,CASSLFVYRSEAFF
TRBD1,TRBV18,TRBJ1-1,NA,TGTGCCAGCTCACCTGTAACAGGGGGAGGCGACACTGAAGCTTTCTTT,CASSPVTGGGDTEAFF
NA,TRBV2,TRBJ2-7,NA,TGTGCCAGCAGTGAACCCCCCGCCTACGAGCAGTACTTC,CASSEPPAYEQYF
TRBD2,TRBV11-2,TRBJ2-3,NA,TGTGCCAGCAGCTTATGGCTAGCGGGCAGCACAGATACGCAGTATTTT,CASSLWLAGSTDTQYF
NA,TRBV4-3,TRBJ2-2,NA,TGCGCCAGCAGCCAAGACTCCAGGGGGGCCGGGGAGCTGTTTTTT,CASSQDSRGAGELFF
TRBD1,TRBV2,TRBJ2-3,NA,TGTGCCACCCAGACGGGACAGGGCGCAGATACGCAGTATTTT,CATQTGQGADTQYF
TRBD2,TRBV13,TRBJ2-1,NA,TGTGCCAGCAGCTTGGGAGCGGGGCGAAATGAGCAGTTCTTC,CASSLGAGRNEQFF
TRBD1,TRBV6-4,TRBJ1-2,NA,TGTGCCAGCAGTTTACAGGGGTCGAATGGCTACACCTTC,CASSLQGSNGYTF
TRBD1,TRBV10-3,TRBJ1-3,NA,TGTGCCATCGGGGCCGGGACAGGGGGCCCTGGAAACACCATATATTTT,CAIGAGTGGPGNTIYF
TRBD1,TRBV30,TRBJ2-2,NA,TGTGCCTGGAGGGTTATGACAGGGGTAACCGGGGAGCTGTTTTTT,CAWRVMTGVTGELFF
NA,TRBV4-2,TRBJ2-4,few,TGTGCCAGCAGCCAAGATGGGGGAGGGGGCAAAAACATTCAGTACTTC,CASSQDGGGGKNIQYF
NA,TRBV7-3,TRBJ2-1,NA,TGTGCCAGCAGCTTAAGCCCTAGCGCCAATGAGCAGTTCTTC,CASSLSPSANEQFF
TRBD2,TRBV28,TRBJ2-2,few,TGTGCCAGCAGTTTTACCCTGGGACTAGCGAGCACCGGGGAGCTGTTTTTT,CASSFTLGLASTGELFF
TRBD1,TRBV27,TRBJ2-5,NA,TGTGCCAGCAGTTTACGCGCCCGACAGGGGTTCCAAGAGACCCAGTACTTC,CASSLRARQGFQETQYF
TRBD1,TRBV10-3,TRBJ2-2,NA,TGTGCCATCAGTGGACAGGGTAGAGGGAACACCGGGGAGCTGTTTTTT,CAISGQGRGNTGELFF
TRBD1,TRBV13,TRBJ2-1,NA,TGTGCCAGCAGCTTTTACAGGGGTGAGAATGAGCAGTTCTTC,CASSFYRGENEQFF
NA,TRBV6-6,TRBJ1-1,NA,TGTGCCAGCAGTCAGAAGGGGGTGAACACTGAAGCTTTCTTT,CASSQKGVNTEAFF
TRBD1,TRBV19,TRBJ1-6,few,TGTGCCAGTAGTGTCGACAGGGAGAATTCACCCCTCCACTTT,CASSVDRENSPLHF
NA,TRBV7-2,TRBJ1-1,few,TGTGCCAGCAGCTTAACAGGTCTGGGCACTGAAGCTTTCTTT,CASSLTGLGTEAFF
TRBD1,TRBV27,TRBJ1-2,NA,TGTGCCAGCAGTCCCAGTTTAGGAGACAGGGGATATGGCTACACCTTC,CASSPSLGDRGYGYTF
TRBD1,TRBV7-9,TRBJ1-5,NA,TGTGCCAGCAGCTTAGGACAGGGGAGGAATCAGCCCCAGCATTTT,CASSLGQGRNQPQHF